This is a list of T cell receptor beta chains from one sample in a study of blood T cell repertoires in COVID-19. Data came from immunoSEQ multiplex PCR; TCRdb stores just in-frame clones and leaves some out. There are just under 70,000 clones in the sample; around 86% occur only once, and over 7.5% lies in the top ten. Source material: peripheral blood. The receptor set was obtained from a man aged 25-45 years with acute or convalescent COVID-19. Both conserved end residues are part of each CDR3. The D gene is left open where the match is weak. Size values are once, few and many counts, or a class for expanded clones, and some rows have none.

D	V	size	J	CDR3	DNA
NA	TRBV4-1	NA	TRBJ1-5	CASSQVRGVATDQPQHF	TGCGCCAGCAGCCAAGTTCGCGGGGTTGCGACAGATCAGCCCCAGCATTTT
TRBD2	TRBV14	NA	TRBJ2-1	CASSPPLAGRYNEQFF	TGTGCCAGCAGCCCTCCTTTAGCGGGACGCTACAATGAGCAGTTCTTC
TRBD2	TRBV4-1	NA	TRBJ2-7	CASSSAAGVASYEQYF	TGCGCCAGCAGCTCCGCAGCGGGAGTGGCCTCCTACGAGCAGTACTTC
NA	TRBV18	NA	TRBJ2-6	CASSPSLTGLSGANVLTF	TGTGCCAGCTCACCCTCCTTGACAGGCCTTTCTGGGGCCAACGTCCTGACTTTC
NA	TRBV28	NA	TRBJ1-3	CASLPKPGNTIYF	TGTGCCAGCCTCCCCAAGCCCGGAAACACCATATATTTT
NA	TRBV5-1	NA	TRBJ2-6	CASSLGLSGANVLTF	TGCGCCAGCAGCTTGGGACTCTCTGGGGCCAACGTCCTGACTTTC
TRBD1	TRBV4-2	few	TRBJ1-1	CASSDQGAGTEAFF	TGTGCCAGCAGCGACCAGGGGGCCGGCACTGAAGCTTTCTTT
NA	TRBV25-1	NA	TRBJ1-2	CASSSGVLSGYTF	TGTGCCAGCTCTTCAGGGGTATTAAGCGGCTACACCTTC
NA	TRBV28	once	TRBJ1-6	CASSFGRGNSPLHF	TGTGCCAGCAGTTTCGGACGGGGGAATTCACCCCTCCACTTT
NA	TRBV25-1	NA	TRBJ1-5	CASSVRRGGQPQHF	TGTGCCAGCAGTGTGCGCAGGGGTGGTCAGCCCCAGCATTTT
NA	TRBV5-4	few	TRBJ1-6	CASSLGHGQQNSPLHF	TGTGCCAGCAGCTTGGGACACGGACAGCAGAATTCACCCCTCCACTTT
TRBD1	TRBV24-1	NA	TRBJ2-5	CATSDQTGLETQYF	TGTGCCACCAGTGACCAGACAGGGCTGGAGACCCAGTACTTC
NA	TRBV12-3/TRBV12-4	NA	TRBJ2-1	CASSWGLAGQFF	TGTGCCAGCAGTTGGGGCCTTGCCGGGCAGTTCTTC
TRBD2	TRBV2	NA	TRBJ2-1	CASRAGLYNEQFF	TGTGCCAGCAGGGCGGGACTATACAATGAGCAGTTCTTC
TRBD1	TRBV27	NA	TRBJ2-5	CASSSAGTGGRQETQYF	TGTGCCAGCAGTTCGGCCGGGACAGGGGGCCGCCAAGAGACCCAGTACTTC
TRBD2	TRBV28	few	TRBJ2-7	CASSPLGGALTYEQYF	TGTGCCAGCAGTCCCCTCGGGGGGGCCCTTACCTACGAGCAGTACTTC
NA	TRBV29-1	NA	TRBJ1-2	CSGGQQNYGYTF	TGCAGCGGGGGGCAACAGAACTATGGCTACACCTTC
TRBD2	TRBV5-1	NA	TRBJ2-7	CASSPSGTYEQYF	TGCGCCAGCAGCCCTAGCGGGACCTACGAGCAGTACTTC
NA	TRBV6-1	NA	TRBJ1-1	CASSERGGNTEAFF	TGTGCCAGCAGTGAGAGGGGGGGGAACACTGAAGCTTTCTTT
NA	TRBV30	NA	TRBJ1-1	CAWSVRRNTEAFF	TGTGCCTGGAGTGTGCGGAGGAACACTGAAGCTTTCTTT
NA	TRBV27	NA	TRBJ1-5	CASSPGQWGQPQHF	TGTGCCAGCAGTCCGGGACAATGGGGTCAGCCCCAGCATTTT
NA	TRBV4-1	NA	TRBJ2-1	CASSRGRTSYNEQFF	TGCGCCAGCAGTCGGGGGAGGACATCCTACAATGAGCAGTTCTTC
NA	TRBV4-3	NA	TRBJ2-1	CASSENLENGYNEQFF	TGCGCCAGCAGTGAAAATCTAGAGAACGGATACAATGAGCAGTTCTTC
NA	TRBV6-5	few	TRBJ1-6	CASSYSRESSPLHF	TGTGCCAGCAGTTACAGCAGGGAAAGTTCACCCCTCCACTTT
NA	TRBV5-6	hyperexpanded	TRBJ2-3	CASSSLGRERQAGTDTQYF	TGTGCCAGCAGCTCCCTCGGACGGGAGAGACAAGCAGGCACAGATACGCAGTATTTT
TRBD2	TRBV28	NA	TRBJ2-1	CASSLGTSGDWNEQFF	TGTGCCAGCAGTTTGGGGACTAGCGGGGATTGGAATGAGCAGTTCTTC
TRBD1	TRBV4-1	NA	TRBJ1-5	CASSHPGQGISNQPQHF	TGCGCCAGCAGCCACCCGGGACAGGGCATTAGCAATCAGCCCCAGCATTTT
NA	TRBV7-9	NA	TRBJ2-2	CASSPSGTGELFF	TGTGCCAGCAGCCCGAGCGGCACCGGGGAGCTGTTTTTT
TRBD1	TRBV18	NA	TRBJ1-4	CASSRDRLENEKLFF	TGTGCCAGCTCACGGGACAGACTAGAGAATGAAAAACTGTTTTTT
TRBD1	TRBV5-5	NA	TRBJ2-3	CASSWDSGTDTQYF	TGTGCCAGCAGCTGGGACAGCGGCACAGATACGCAGTATTTT
TRBD2	TRBV6-5	NA	TRBJ2-2	CASSPGLAGAGELFF	TGTGCCAGCAGTCCGGGACTAGCTGGCGCCGGGGAGCTGTTTTTT
NA	TRBV11-1	NA	TRBJ2-7	CASSLSSSYEQYF	TGTGCCAGCAGCTTAAGTAGCTCCTACGAGCAGTACTTC
NA	TRBV12-3/TRBV12-4	NA	TRBJ1-4	CARAAETNEKLFF	TGTGCCCGAGCTGCGGAAACTAATGAAAAACTGTTTTTT
TRBD2	TRBV6-4	NA	TRBJ2-1	CASSFHPASGYYNEQFF	TGTGCCAGCAGCTTTCACCCCGCTAGCGGATATTACAATGAGCAGTTCTTC
NA	TRBV7-2	NA	TRBJ2-2	CASGRSGELFF	TGTGCCAGCGGGAGGTCCGGGGAGCTGTTTTTT
NA	TRBV28	NA	TRBJ1-1	CASSNPPGNTEAFF	TGTGCCAGCAGTAACCCCCCGGGGAACACTGAAGCTTTCTTT
TRBD2	TRBV7-2	NA	TRBJ2-1	CASSPLASGRLNEQFF	TGTGCCAGCAGCCCCCTAGCGAGCGGGAGACTTAATGAGCAGTTCTTC
NA	TRBV10-3	once	TRBJ2-2	CATEAPNGELFF	TGTGCCACAGAGGCTCCGAACGGGGAGCTGTTTTTT
TRBD2	TRBV12-5	once	TRBJ2-3	CASGLYTSASTDTQYF	TGTGCTAGTGGTTTGTACACTAGCGCTAGCACAGATACGCAGTATTTT
TRBD1	TRBV6-6	few	TRBJ1-1	CASSYEDRWDTEAFF	TGTGCCAGCAGTTACGAGGACAGGTGGGACACTGAAGCTTTCTTT
TRBD1	TRBV7-9	NA	TRBJ2-1	CASSPGTALREQFF	TGTGCCAGCAGCCCCGGGACAGCTCTTCGGGAGCAGTTCTTC
TRBD1	TRBV28	NA	TRBJ1-4	CASRGRQGSNEKLFF	TGTGCCAGCAGAGGCCGACAGGGCAGTAATGAAAAACTGTTTTTT
NA	TRBV7-9	NA	TRBJ1-2	CASSSQRGYGYTF	TGTGCCAGCAGCTCACAACGGGGCTATGGCTACACCTTC
NA	TRBV4-1	NA	TRBJ2-7	CASSQDWGVTYEQYF	TGCGCCAGCAGCCAAGATTGGGGGGTCACCTACGAGCAGTACTTC
TRBD1	TRBV6-6	NA	TRBJ2-7	CASSPPWTGLTYEQYF	TGTGCCAGCAGTCCCCCCTGGACAGGGCTAACCTACGAGCAGTACTTC
NA	TRBV19	NA	TRBJ2-5	CASSDQAGQETQYF	TGTGCCAGTAGTGATCAGGCGGGACAAGAGACCCAGTACTTC
NA	TRBV28	NA	TRBJ1-6	CASSLDRNSPLHF	TGTGCCAGCAGTCTGGACAGAAATTCACCCCTCCACTTT
NA	TRBV5-6	NA	TRBJ1-2	CASSLVWGEDYGYTF	TGTGCCAGCAGCTTGGTATGGGGGGAGGACTATGGCTACACCTTC
NA	TRBV28	NA	TRBJ2-7	CAVLSSYEQYF	TGTGCCGTCCTCAGCTCCTACGAGCAGTACTTC
TRBD1	TRBV7-9	NA	TRBJ2-7	CASSHGTGQGYEQYF	TGTGCCAGCAGCCACGGGACAGGGCAAGGCTACGAGCAGTACTTC